What follows are 11 T cell receptor beta chains derived from one specimen sequenced in a study of T cell repertoires in cytomegalovirus infection. TCRdb processed the reads anew with MiXCR; each CDR3 protein has one entry. The table shows fewer than 200,000 distinct CDR3 sequences, with about an eighth occurring only once. Sequenced sample: PBMCs. Receptors originate from a human donor in good health (CMV status not recorded). Some clones in this sample may be carry-over from other donors' samples.

The J gene is TRBJ2-7, the V gene TRBV7-4; D is uncertain. The CDR3 extends over 14 amino acids. Germline CDR1 is SGHVT and CDR2 is SQSDAQ. V was trimmed by 4 bases and J by 2 bases, leaving 12 bases between them. Here the CDR3 DNA reads TGTGCCAGCAGCTCCCCGACCGAGGCCTACGAGCAGTACTTC. Amino acids: CASSSPTEAYEQYF. Full variable domain (missing parts from reference TRBV7-4 and TRBJ2-7): GAGVSQSPRYKVAKRGRDVALRCDSISGHVTLYWYRQTLGQGSEVLTYSQSDAQRDKSGRPSGRFSAERPERSVSTLKIQRTEQGDSAVYLCASSSPTEAYEQYFGPGTRLTVT.

This chain uses TRBV20-1 with TRBJ2-3; tentatively, D is TRBD2 (7 bases). The ends were cut back, 5 bases at V and 2 bases at J, with 17 bases in the middle. CDR3 size: 15 residues. The germline V gene encodes CDR1 DFQATT and CDR2 SNEGSKA (reference sequence). The CDR3 loop is CSALAGALTTDTQYF. The DNA for the CDR3 is TGCAGTGCTCTTGCGGGGGCTCTAACCACAGATACGCAGTATTTT.

This clonotype has at least ten counts. CDR3 protein: CASSPLGGGELFF. The CDR3 DNA reads as TGCGCCAGCAGCCCCCTTGGGGGCGGGGAGCTGTTTTTT. The V call is TRBV4-1, the J call TRBJ2-2; D may match TRBD1 or TRBD2 (5 bases each). V was clipped by 4 bases and J by 7 bases, with 10 bases between them. The CDR3 runs 13 residues. CDR1 and CDR2 (germline): MGHRA, YSYEKL.

In its sample, this clonotype was seen many times. CDR3 nucleotides: TGTGCCAGCAGCTTGATTCTAGCGGGAAAAGAGACCCAGTACTTC. As protein: CASSLILAGKETQYF. V usage is TRBV7-2 and J usage is TRBJ2-5; 9 bases match TRBD2. Per germline, CDR1 SGHTA and CDR2 FQGNSA. The trim removed 3 bases at V and 3 bases at J, leaving 5 bases unmatched. CDR3 length: 15 amino acids.

This clonotype was counted only a few times. V gene TRBV10-3 combines with J gene TRBJ2-4; TRBD1 or TRBD2 may be the D gene (5 bases each). CDR3 length: 13 amino acids. The V gene lost 10 bases and the J gene lost 5 bases, with 15 bases spanning the gap. CDR1 is ENHRY, CDR2 SYGVKD, per germline. CDR3 bases: TGTGCCACCCGGGACGGTTCCGAAAACATTCAGTACTTC. It translates to CATRDGSENIQYF.

In its sample, this clonotype was seen many times. The chain employs TRBV12-3 or TRBV12-4 and TRBJ2-6; D unclear. Between the trimmed V and J ends, which lost 6 bases and 0 bases, there was a span of 9 bases. The length of the CDR3 is 15 residues. DNA for the CDR3: TGTGCCAGCAGCCTATATACCTCTGGGGCCAACGTCCTGACTTTC. This gives the protein CASSLYTSGANVLTF.

In this sample, this clonotype turned up a few times. The J gene is TRBJ1-4, the V gene TRBV6-1; TRBD1 aligns across 10 bases. This CDR3 has 14 amino acids. The trim removed 6 bases at V and 6 bases at J, leaving 4 bases unmatched. The germline V gene has CDR1 MNHNS and CDR2 SASEGT. CDR3 nucleotides: TGTGCCAGCAGATCGACAGGGGGCTATGAAAAACTGTTTTTT. As protein: CASRSTGGYEKLFF.

V and J are TRBV29-1 and TRBJ2-5; the D gene could be TRBD1 or TRBD2 (6 bases each). Germline CDR1 is SQVTM and CDR2 is ANQGSEA. This CDR3 has 14 amino acids. V lost 8 bases and J lost 5, with 21 bases in between. CDR3: CSTGQLAVSETQYF. The CDR3 nucleotides are TGCAGCACGGGACAACTAGCCGTCTCCGAGACCCAGTACTTC.

This clonotype has at least ten counts. The chain links TRBV4-3 to TRBJ2-2; 7 bases are a match to TRBD2. The V gene's germline CDR1 is LGHNA and CDR2 YSLEER. The V gene end was trimmed by 0 bases and the J gene end by 4 bases; junction bases not matched to a gene: 8. CDR3 size: 17 residues. The chain's CDR3 is CASSQDSGVAGTGELFF. The CDR3 nucleotides read TGCGCCAGCAGCCAAGATTCGGGGGTAGCGGGCACCGGGGAGCTGTTTTTT.

The chain couples TRBV7-8 to TRBJ1-2; no clear D. The length of the CDR3 is 13 residues. Trimming shortened V by 3 bases and J by 4 bases, and 9 bases separated the two germline ends. Germline CDR1 SGHVS, CDR2 FQNEAQ. DNA of the CDR3: TGTGCCAGCAGCTTGAGGGTGGCCTATGGCTACACCTTC. Protein sequence: CASSLRVAYGYTF.

The sample holds a few counts of this clonotype. The chain uses TRBV7-9 and TRBJ2-5; 7 bases are a match to TRBD1. CDR1 is SEHNR and CDR2 is FQNEAQ in the germline V gene (reference sequence). The CDR3 covers 11 residues. J gave up 5 bases and V 10 bases, and 4 bases lay outside the gene matches. The CDR3 DNA reads TGTGCCATACAGGGGAAGGAGACCCAGTACTTC. Translated: CAIQGKETQYF.